The clone carrying this TCR beta chain was observed a few times. Its antigen is not identified. The CDR3 length is 16 residues. J gave up 0 bases and V 2 bases, and 7 bases lay outside the gene matches. The germline V gene has CDR1 DFQATT and CDR2 SNEGSKA (reference sequence). The T cell receptor alpha and beta CDR3 regions were amplified from mRNA by semiquantitative ARM-PCR. ARM-PCR used tagged nested gene-specific primers, then communal superprimers for exponential amplification. Exonuclease cleared nested primers, then first-round products were reamplified. TCRdb re-analysed the multiplex PCR reads in MiXCR, keeping a single row per CDR3 protein. Altogether fewer than 2,500 distinct CDR3 sequences are present, approximately 40% being singletons, with the ten largest covering 45%. The sample belongs to a study of relationships among human T cell subsets. Activated T cells were isolated as CD45RA-RO-CD69+ with anti-CD69 microbeads.

Study-level results: Across seven subsets, gene usage, CDR3 length and N-additions did not differ significantly.

The TCR sequence derives from a man aged 35-49 years in good health. The V call is TRBV20-1, the J call TRBJ1-2; TRBD1 aligns across 9 bases. Specimen: activated T cells sorted from blood. Specified subset: CD45RA-RO-CD69+ activated T cells. The DNA of the CDR3 is TGCAGTGCTAGACCTACGGGACAGGGTTCTAACTATGGCTACACCTTC. It encodes CSARPTGQGSNYGYTF.